This T cell receptor beta chain was recorded in a study of T cell responses to AZD1222 COVID-19 vaccine (dated by TCRdb to 2020 to 2022). In the study overall: AZD1222 recipients with second doses at about 4 weeks or about 12 weeks were pooled, because spike-specific TCR depth and breadth did not differ between schedules. A total of under 250 trial participants underwent TCR sequencing, of whom around 210 had received two doses of AZD1222 and 26 had received two doses of the MenACWY control vaccine. Trial participants were enrolled by age into subgroups of 18-55, 56-69 and 70-plus years, and about 150, 27 and 61 TCR-sequenced participants, respectively, were included in these subgroups. Broad study findings and their caveats: Epitopes outside the regions mutated in the B.1.351 and B.1.1.7 variants were reportedly recognized by nearly half of the unique spike-specific TCRs. Participants were mostly white British and included more females than males, and it was suggested by the authors that clonal diversity may have been underestimated. The vaccine-associated CD4 TCRs covered the entire spike protein, and the dominant responses fell in regions 160-218 and 743-854. Conclusions about previously exposed vaccinees were limited because only a handful of AZD1222 recipients were SARS-CoV-2 seropositive at baseline. The 56-69-year group was small, and its depth increase did not reach significance, likely because of low power. No day 14 peak-response samples were available, so repertoires were characterized only after the peak T cell response. After two AZD1222 doses, both the breadth and the depth of spike-specific TCRs were significantly higher than at day 0 and than in MenACWY recipients.

Read against the paper, the sample's time point label means: baseline before first vaccination. The vaccinee samples were drawn from two UK trials, COV001 and COV002, one of which was a single-blind randomized controlled phase 2/3 trial testing AZD1222 (ChAdOx1 nCoV-19) in healthy adults. Trial participant PBMC samples were collected at day 0 and day 28 after the second dose for TCRbeta chain sequencing. Regarding this clone: There is no known antigen for this receptor. The input lacks base qualities; no much larger clone sits a single base away.

Including cysteine and phenylalanine, the CDR3 has 12 amino acids. Here the CDR3 DNA is all that survives: 36 bases in frame from base 1. The germline ends are 11 bases apart after V is trimmed by 6 bases and J by 11 bases. The CDR3 regions of human TCRbeta chains were analyzed by immunosequencing. The authors' analysis ran thus. Repertoire TCRs were matched against a reference library of SARS-CoV-2-specific TCRs generated with the MIRA antigen-specificity platform. Breadth was defined as the fraction of unique TCRs that were SARS-CoV-2-associated, and depth was defined as the fraction of total T cells that were SARS-CoV-2-associated. Each spike-specific TCR was assigned to its reactive spike region and to a CD4 or CD8 class using the MIRA data. Log10-transformed breadth and depth values were compared by one-way ANOVA with Sidak's multiple comparisons tests. TCRdb took over this immuneACCESS table, retaining in-frame rearrangements with V and J assigned. Such tables are incomplete; in checked studies, under half of the missing clones stem from an unresolved V gene, and the remainder is unexplained. V, J and clone size are those of that table, while D and trimming were read from the DNA. Here the sample has 150,000 or so clones; 90% occur a single time. The top ten constitute about 19% of the sample.

The clonotype was recovered from an adult in good health. Recombination connected TRBV12-3 or TRBV12-4 to TRBJ1-6; possibly the D gene is TRBD1, per 6 matching bases. The starting material was peripheral blood, obtained on day 0 of AZD1222 vaccination. The CDR3 sequence is CASSRQVAPLHF. The DNA sequence reads TGTGCCAGCAGCCGACAGGTCGCACCCCTCCACTTT.